This TCR beta chain originates from a study of cytomegalovirus exposure and HLA in healthy donors. Points from the study as a whole: Some TCR beta chains (164 of them) were listed as cytomegalovirus-associated. Accurate prediction of most subjects' HLA-A and HLA-B alleles from TCR beta sequences was reported.

Both 60 Vbeta primers and 13 Jbeta primers went into the PCR. Profiling relied on immunoSEQ multiplex PCR, and the TCRdb table lists in-frame clones only, not all of them. The sample includes around 100,000 clones, roughly 86% of them seen just once. With respect to this clone: The target antigen is unknown. The junction and the germline gene differ at one end; a read error may be behind it.

The CDR3 is made up of 14 amino acids. CDR1 is WNHNN, CDR2 SYGVQD, per germline (reference sequence). This chain uses TRBV10-1 with TRBJ1-5, with D tentatively TRBD1 (5 bases). The specimen sequenced was PBMCs. The TCR comes from a woman aged 18-29 years in good health and CMV-seropositive. As DNA, the CDR3 is TGCGCCAGCAGTGAAAAAACAATGACAGACCCATTTATTTTT. As protein: CASSEKTMTDPFIF.